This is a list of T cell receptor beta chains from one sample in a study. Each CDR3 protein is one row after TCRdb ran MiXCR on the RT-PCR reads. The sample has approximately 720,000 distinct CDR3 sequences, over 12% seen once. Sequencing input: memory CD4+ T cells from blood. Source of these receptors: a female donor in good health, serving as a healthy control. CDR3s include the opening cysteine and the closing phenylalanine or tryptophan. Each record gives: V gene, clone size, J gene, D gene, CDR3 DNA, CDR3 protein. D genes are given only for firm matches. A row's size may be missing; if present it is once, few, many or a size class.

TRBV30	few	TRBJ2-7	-	TGTGCCTGGAGCCCCCAGGGTTACGAGCAGTACTTC	CAWSPQGYEQYF
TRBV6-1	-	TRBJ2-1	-	TGTGCCAGCACCCTACTTAGCAGTCACAATGAGCAGTTCTTC	CASTLLSSHNEQFF
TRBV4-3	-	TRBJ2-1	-	TGCGCCAGCAGCCAACTTTTTGGCACAGGCTCCTACAATGAGCAGTTCTTC	CASSQLFGTGSYNEQFF
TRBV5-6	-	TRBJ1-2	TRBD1	TGTGCCAGCAGCTTGTGGGGGATCTCACAGGGGGCAGATGGCTACACCTTC	CASSLWGISQGADGYTF
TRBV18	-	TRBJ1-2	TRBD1	TGTGCCAGCTCAATCGACAGGGATGGCTACACCTTC	CASSIDRDGYTF
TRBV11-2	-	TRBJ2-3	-	TGTGCCAGCAGCTTAAACAATGCGGATACGCAGTATTTT	CASSLNNADTQYF
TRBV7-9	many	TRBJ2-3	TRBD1	TGTGCCAGCAGTCAAACAGGGGCAGATACGCAGTATTTT	CASSQTGADTQYF
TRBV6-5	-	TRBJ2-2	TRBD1	TGTGCCAGCAGTTTCCGGACAGGAGCAACCGGGGAGCTGTTTTTT	CASSFRTGATGELFF
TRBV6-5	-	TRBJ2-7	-	TGTGCCAGCAGGGTCTCCTACGAGCAGTACTTC	CASRVSYEQYF
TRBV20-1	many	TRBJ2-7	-	TGCAGTGCTAGAGGAAATTTTCCGGCAGTCTACTTC	CSARGNFPAVYF
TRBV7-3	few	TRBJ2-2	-	TGTGCCAGCAGCTTTTTGGAAGGGGAGCTGTTTTTT	CASSFLEGELFF
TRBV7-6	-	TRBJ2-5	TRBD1	TGTGCCAGCAGCTTCGGACAGGGAGAGCTTGCCCAAGAGACCCAGTACTTC	CASSFGQGELAQETQYF
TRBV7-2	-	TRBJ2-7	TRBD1	TGTGCCAGCAGCTACCCGGACAGGGGGCGGTTCGAGCAGTACTTC	CASSYPDRGRFEQYF
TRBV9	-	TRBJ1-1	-	TGTGCCAGCACCATACTCGGGGATCACACTGAAGCTTTCTTT	CASTILGDHTEAFF
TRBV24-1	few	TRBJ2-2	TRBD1	TGTGCCACCAGTGATCCCGGGACAGGGGACAACACCGGGGAGCTGTTTTTT	CATSDPGTGDNTGELFF
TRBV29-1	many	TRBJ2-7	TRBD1	TGCAGCGCAAACAGGGGATCCCACGAGCAGTACTTC	CSANRGSHEQYF
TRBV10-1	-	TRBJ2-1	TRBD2	TGCGCCAGCAGACAGCAGCGGGGAGGGCCTGAGCAGTTCTTC	CASRQQRGGPEQFF
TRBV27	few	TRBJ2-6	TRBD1	TGTGCCAGCAGTTTATTCGGACAGGGGTCTGGGGCCAACGTCCTGACTTTC	CASSLFGQGSGANVLTF
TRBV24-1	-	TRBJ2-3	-	TGTGCCACCAGTGATTCGGGACGGAGCACAGATACGCAGTATTTT	CATSDSGRSTDTQYF
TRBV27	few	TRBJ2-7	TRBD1	TGTGCCAGCAGTCCCCGGGACAGGGGCCAACACGAGCAGTACTTC	CASSPRDRGQHEQYF
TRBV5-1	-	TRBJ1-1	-	TGCGCCAGCAGTCCCGACGGGCTAGGGGCGGGCACTGAAGCTTTCTTT	CASSPDGLGAGTEAFF
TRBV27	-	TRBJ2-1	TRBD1	TGTGCCAGCAGTTTACCAGGGGGAGCCTACAATGAGCAGTTCTTC	CASSLPGGAYNEQFF
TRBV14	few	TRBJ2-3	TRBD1	TGTGCCAGCAGCCCCTCGGACAGGTCCCTCACAGATACGCAGTATTTT	CASSPSDRSLTDTQYF
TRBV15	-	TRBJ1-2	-	TGTGCCACCAGCAGAGGGGGCAGGGTAAATGGCTACACCTTC	CATSRGGRVNGYTF
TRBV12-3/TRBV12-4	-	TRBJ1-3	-	TGTGCCAGCTGTTTAGTCTTTGTCGGAAACACCATATATTTT	CASCLVFVGNTIYF